This T cell receptor (beta chain) was profiled in a study of cytotoxic CD8 clonotypes in ibrutinib-treated CLL. Study overall: IGHV unmutated 17; relapsed/refractory 10 to 11; treatment-naive approximately 15. Partial response occurred in approximately 24 patients and complete response in 2; at median about 70 months, about 14 remained remitted and 12 progressed. Productive templates averaged roughly 270,000 per sample, and productive rearrangements around 97,000. The study, taken as a whole, reports: Clonality increased at ibrutinib response, then returned toward baseline at progression.

TCRdb keeps only in-frame clones here, not all; method: immunoSEQ multiplex PCR. The sample holds approximately 29,000 clones, roughly 60% seen once. CDR3 length: 15 residues. Germline loops: CDR1 SGHTA, CDR2 FQGNSA. Trimming cost V 5 bases and J 4 bases; bases outside gene matches: 10. Comment on this clone: What it binds is not known.

This chain connects TRBV7-2 to TRBJ1-2, with 7 bases lining up with TRBD1. This TCR was recovered from a human donor with chronic lymphocytic leukemia. The sequences come from PBMCs, collected before ibrutinib treatment. The CDR3 DNA reads as TGTGCCAGCAGCGCCAGAAAGGACAGGTCCTATGGCTACACCTTC. Translation gives CASSARKDRSYGYTF.